Presented here are 23 T cell receptor beta chains from one specimen sequenced in a study of blood T cells in healthy people across ages (dated by TCRdb to about 2015). Libraries were built with 5' RACE. A second roughly 7 to 11 cycle PCR used a sample-barcoded 5' primer and a J-beta primer mix. Using fastp at Q25 and MiXCR, TCRdb reprocessed the public reads and kept productive beta chains. Each entry merges the rows of one CDR3 protein and shows their most common DNA and genes. This sample has around 2 million distinct CDR3 sequences in its table, and roughly 43% of those were observed once. More than 20% of the sample rests with the top ten. The specimen sequenced was blood. The receptor source for this set is a human donor in good health.

This clonotype was counted a few times. The genes are TRBV7-3 and TRBJ2-7; no clear D gene. Looked up from germline, CDR1 is SGHTA and CDR2 is FQGTGA. The CDR3 is 13 amino acids. With 5 bases removed from V and 1 base from J, the gap between germline ends came to 9 bases. CDR3 protein: CASSPADSYEQYF. CDR3 nucleotide sequence: TGTGCCAGCAGCCCCGCGGATTCCTACGAGCAGTACTTC.

The V and J genes are TRBV7-2 and TRBJ2-7, with 11 positions matching TRBD2. Germline CDR1 is SGHTA and CDR2 is FQGNSA. CDR3 size: 15 residues. J gave up 6 bases and V 3 bases, and 7 bases lay outside the gene matches. The CDR3 region is CASSFPSGGISEQYF. The DNA for the CDR3 is TGTGCCAGCAGCTTTCCTAGCGGGGGGATCTCCGAGCAGTACTTC.

This clonotype occurred once. J is TRBJ2-3 and V is TRBV7-8; 11 bases map to TRBD1. V shed 5 bases and J 2 bases; nucleotides not matched to a gene: 9. The CDR3 runs 17 residues. CDR1 and CDR2 (germline): SGHVS, FQNEAQ. CDR3 nucleotide sequence: TGTGCCAGCAGCATACGGGGACAGGGGGTTTCCACAGATACGCAGTATTTT. This gives the protein CASSIRGQGVSTDTQYF.

V is TRBV10-3 and J is TRBJ2-7; 10 bases are shared with TRBD1. The V gene end was trimmed by 11 bases and the J gene end by 7 bases; junction bases not matched to a gene: 14. The CDR3 totals 14 residues. Germline V CDR1 and CDR2: ENHRY, SYGVKD. CDR3 amino acids: CALQAGTGALEQYF. CDR3 coding DNA: TGTGCCCTCCAGGCTGGGACAGGGGCACTTGAGCAGTACTTC.

This clonotype occurred a few times. V and J are TRBV7-9 and TRBJ1-2, with D uncertain. The germline V gene has CDR1 SEHNR and CDR2 FQNEAQ (reference sequence). The CDR3 is 15 amino acids. V lost 5 bases and J 2 bases, leaving 15 bases between the germline ends. The CDR3 sequence is CASSEKGIGNYGYTF. CDR3 in DNA: TGTGCCAGCAGCGAGAAGGGTATTGGAAACTATGGCTACACCTTC.

The rearrangement uses TRBV4-3 and TRBJ2-4; possible D gene TRBD2, 7 bases. CDR1 is LGHNA, CDR2 YSLEER, per germline. V lost 1 base, J lost 15 bases, and 16 bases lay in between. The CDR3 runs 13 residues. The CDR3 DNA reads as TGCGCCAGCAGCCAAGTGGAGGGGGGGGAACCGTACTTC. Protein product: CASSQVEGGEPYF.

With regard to this clonotype: One end of the junction fails to match germline, which may point to a read error. The J gene is TRBJ2-5, the V gene TRBV20-1; 8 nucleotides align to TRBD2. The length of the CDR3 is 17 residues. The germline V gene encodes CDR1 DFQATT and CDR2 SNEGSKA (reference sequence). For the CDR3, the DNA is TGCAGTGCTAGAGGGGCGGCACTAGCGGTGACCCAAGGGACCCAGTACTTC. This gives the protein CSARGAALAVTQGTQYF.

V and J are TRBV2 and TRBJ2-1; 7 bases match TRBD1. Trimming at V came to 6 bases and at J to 9 bases, leaving 8 bases not matched to a gene. The germline CDR1 and CDR2 sequences are SNHLY and FYNNEI. The CDR3 loop spans 13 amino acids. CDR3 sequence reads: CASSAGTEIEQFF. As DNA, the CDR3 is TGTGCCAGCAGCGCCGGGACAGAGATTGAGCAGTTCTTC.

This clonotype was seen only a few times. The rearrangement links TRBV20-1 to TRBJ2-3, with 8 nucleotides matching TRBD2. The CDR3 length is 15 residues. V trimming: 3 bases; J trimming: 1 base; junction bases outside the gene matches: 6. Germline V gene data show CDR1 as DFQATT and CDR2 as SNEGSKA (reference sequence). The CDR3 protein is CSASWRRGGTDTQYF. CDR3 nucleotide sequence: TGCAGTGCTAGTTGGCGGCGGGGGGGCACAGATACGCAGTATTTT.

This clonotype was counted between two and nine times. Germline is not matched at one junction end, which may reflect a read error. The chain recombines TRBV4-2 with TRBJ2-7; 9 bases are a match to TRBD2. The germline CDR1 and CDR2 sequences are LGHNA and YNFKEQ. The CDR3 has 15 amino acids. As DNA, the CDR3 is TGTGCCAGCAGCGAAGAAGCAGCGGGAGGCTACGAGCAGTACTTC. Translating gives CASSEEAAGGYEQYF.

This clonotype was recorded at least ten times. The V gene is TRBV6-5, the J gene TRBJ1-1, with 9 bases that match TRBD1. Germline V lookup: CDR1 MNHEY, CDR2 SVGAGI. The V gene end was trimmed by 6 bases and the J gene end by 5 bases; junction bases not matched to a gene: 4. The CDR3 is made up of 13 amino acids. The CDR3: CASSPGQGTEAFF. In DNA form, the CDR3 reads TGTGCCAGCAGCCCCGGACAGGGGACTGAAGCTTTCTTT.

This clonotype has just a few counts. The rearrangement links TRBV10-3 to TRBJ1-1; D unclear. Germline values: CDR1 ENHRY, CDR2 SYGVKD. The CDR3 totals 15 residues. The V end was cut by 7 bases, the J end by 7 bases, with 22 bases between. This chain's CDR3 is CAIKNSGGNKDEAFF. CDR3 nucleotide sequence: TGTGCCATCAAAAATTCAGGTGGGAACAAGGATGAAGCTTTCTTT.

The gene calls are TRBV21-1 and TRBJ2-1. TRBV21-1 is assigned pseudogene status. The CDR3 extends over 10 amino acids. The CDR3 region has the DNA TGTGCCAGCAGCAAGCAGGAGCAGTTCTTC. Encoded protein: CASSKQEQFF.

The chain recombines TRBV20-1 with TRBJ2-3; the match to TRBD2 covers 13 bases. This CDR3 has 16 residues. Trimming removed 6 bases from V and 1 base from J; junction bases left unmatched: 7. Per germline, CDR1 DFQATT and CDR2 SNEGSKA (reference sequence). As DNA, the CDR3 is TGCAGTGCCTCCACCGGGACTAGCGGGGGCACAGATACGCAGTATTTT. It specifies CSASTGTSGGTDTQYF.

This rearrangement joins TRBV7-2 to TRBJ2-3, with D possibly matching TRBD1 (6 bases). With 11 bases removed from V and 0 bases from J, the gap between germline ends came to 15 bases. This CDR3 has 14 residues. Germline loops: CDR1 SGHTA, CDR2 FQGNSA. In nucleotides, the CDR3 is TGTGCCGCCCAACAGGGCTCTAGCACAGATACGCAGTATTTT. Amino acids: CAAQQGSSTDTQYF.

The J gene is TRBJ2-1, the V gene TRBV20-1; D remains unclear. The CDR3 runs 15 residues. Germline V lookup: CDR1 DFQATT, CDR2 SNEGSKA (reference sequence). V was cut by 1 base and J by 13 bases, with 23 bases left in between. CDR3 amino acids: CSARVTQPPQGTQFF. In nucleotides, the CDR3 is TGCAGTGCTAGAGTGACCCAACCCCCGCAAGGCACCCAGTTCTTC.

This clonotype was seen more than once but under ten times. The chain has TRBV29-1 and TRBJ2-1, with D possibly being TRBD1 (6 bases). The germline V gene encodes CDR1 SQVTM and CDR2 ANQGSEA. There are 11 residues in the CDR3. The V end was cut by 6 bases, the J end by 10 bases, with 13 bases between. The DNA of the CDR3 is TGCAGCGTCCTCAGGGACATAGAGCAGTTCTTC. Amino acid sequence: CSVLRDIEQFF.

V gene TRBV6-5 combines with J gene TRBJ1-2; 8 bases match TRBD1. The CDR3 runs to 14 residues. V dropped 5 bases and J dropped 7; count of bases not matched to a gene: 9. CDR1 is MNHEY and CDR2 is SVGAGI in the germline V gene. The CDR3 is CASSSPSGTGGYTF. CDR3 DNA: TGTGCCAGCAGTAGCCCTTCCGGGACAGGTGGCTACACCTTC.

The rearrangement links TRBV15 to TRBJ1-2, with 9 positions matching TRBD1. The V gene end was trimmed by 3 bases and the J gene end by 4 bases; junction bases not matched to a gene: 9. Germline values: CDR1 LNHNV, CDR2 YYDKDF (reference sequence). CDR3 size: 16 residues. CDR3 sequence: CATSRDRGHRSYGYTF. CDR3 sequence (DNA): TGTGCCACCAGCAGGGACAGGGGCCATAGAAGCTATGGCTACACCTTC.

V and J are TRBV29-1 and TRBJ2-3; TRBD1 aligns across 8 bases. Germline V gene lookup returns CDR1 SQVTM and CDR2 ANQGSEA. Trimming cost V 2 bases and J 4 bases; bases outside gene matches: 8. This CDR3 has 15 amino acids. For the CDR3, the DNA is TGCAGCGTTGAAATCCAGGGGGCGAACGCAGATACGCAGTATTTT. It yields the protein CSVEIQGANADTQYF.

There are a few counts of this clonotype. The chain joins TRBV29-1 to TRBJ2-3; possibly TRBD1 for D (6 bases). V dropped 7 bases and J dropped 1 base, with 18 bases sitting between them. Germline assignment: CDR1 SQVTM and CDR2 ANQGSEA. This CDR3 is 15 amino acids long. CDR3 protein: CSGDRQGVGTDTQYF. The DNA of the CDR3 is TGCAGCGGCGACAGGCAGGGAGTTGGCACAGATACGCAGTATTTT.

This sequence joins TRBV6-2 or TRBV6-3 and TRBJ2-6; D is uncertain. The CDR3 is made up of 17 amino acids. The V gene's germline CDR1 is MNHEY and CDR2 SVGEGT. V was shortened by 3 bases and J by 0 bases, with 12 bases between the two germline ends. This chain's CDR3 is CASSYPILTSGANVLTF. DNA for the CDR3: TGTGCCAGCAGTTATCCGATATTGACCTCTGGGGCCAACGTCCTGACTTTC.

In DNA form, the CDR3 reads TGTGCCTGGAGCCGGGGACTGATGAACACTGAAGCTTTCTTT. Translation: CAWSRGLMNTEAFF. V usage is TRBV30 and J usage is TRBJ1-1, with TRBD1 as a possible D gene (5 bases). This CDR3 spans 14 amino acids. Germline V gene sequence: CDR1 GTSNPN, CDR2 SVGIG (reference sequence). Trimming took off 3 bases at V and 0 bases at J, with 11 bases between the two ends.